These 27 T cell receptor beta chains were sequenced from one sample in a study of CD4 and CD8 cells across lung adenocarcinoma regions. One entry per CDR3 protein, called by TCRdb with MiXCR from the PCR reads. The sample gives under 12,000 distinct CDR3 sequences, about three fifths of which show up once; around 90% is in the top ten. Sample: CD8+ T cells from the margin of a lung tumor. The receptors derive from a male donor with lung adenocarcinoma. The CD4 and CD8 labels of this study may be unreliable.

V gene TRBV12-3 or TRBV12-4 combines with J gene TRBJ2-2, with TRBD2 identical over 14 bases. The CDR3 has 17 residues. J lost 0 bases, V lost 3 bases, and 0 bases had no gene match. CDR3 nucleotide sequence: TGTGCCAGCAGTTTGACTAGCGGGAGGGCGAACACCGGGGAGCTGTTTTTT. It encodes CASSLTSGRANTGELFF.

Notes on this clonotype: The junction and the germline gene differ at one end; a read error may be behind it. The gene calls are TRBV6-1 and TRBJ2-5; 9 bases map to TRBD2. CDR3 length equals 14 residues. CDR1 is MNHNS, CDR2 SASEGT, per germline. The CDR3 is CASSDGGGGEAQYF. The CDR3 bases are TGTGCCAGCAGTGACGGCGGGGGGGGAGAGGCCCAGTACTTC.

The chain has TRBV12-3 or TRBV12-4 and TRBJ2-3; the D is unclear. The CDR3 length is 14 residues. V was clipped by 7 bases and J by 4 bases, with 15 bases between them. For the CDR3, the DNA is TGTGCCAGCACGGCGCCCTTAAGCGCAGATACGCAGTATTTT. The encoded protein is CASTAPLSADTQYF.

The rearrangement links TRBV6-4 to TRBJ2-1, with 9 positions matching TRBD1. V was pared by 5 bases and J by 8 bases, with 7 bases of the junction left unmatched. Germline loops: CDR1 MRHNA, CDR2 SNTAGT. This CDR3 is built from 14 residues. CDR3 sequence (DNA): TGTGCCAGCAGTCGGACAGGGGAAGGAGATGAGCAGTTCTTC. This codes for CASSRTGEGDEQFF.

On this clonotype: One junction end does not reproduce the germline sequence, and a read error may be involved. CDR3 sequence: CASSGQADRTDKLYF. CDR3 in DNA: TGTGCCAGCAGCGGCCAGGCGGATAGGACAGATAAGCTGTATTTT. The chain combines TRBV6-1 with TRBJ2-2; D may be TRBD1 (6 bases). The germline gives CDR1 MNHNS, CDR2 SASEGT. The CDR3 consists of 15 residues.

This clonotype was recorded at least ten times. The chain links TRBV7-2 to TRBJ2-1; D is ambiguous. CDR3 length: 12 residues. Germline V gene data show CDR1 as SGHTA and CDR2 as FQGNSA. The V gene lost 5 bases and the J gene lost 9 bases, with 11 bases spanning the gap. Here the CDR3 reads CASSRPKPEQFF. The CDR3 nucleotides are TGTGCCAGCAGCAGACCTAAGCCTGAGCAGTTCTTC.

The chain couples TRBV6-1 to TRBJ2-7, with TRBD1 as a possible D gene (6 bases). Looked up from germline, CDR1 is MNHNS and CDR2 is SASEGT. This CDR3 is built from 15 residues. The V end was cut by 6 bases, the J end by 2 bases, with 17 bases between. The CDR3 region has the DNA TGTGCCAGCAGACCCTCGGACAGATCTCCCTACGAGCAGTACTTC. This encodes CASRPSDRSPYEQYF.

The CDR3 bases are TGTGCCAGCAGCCTTTATGGGCGGGAGGGCCTCGGGAACGAGCAGTACTTC. Its protein product is CASSLYGREGLGNEQYF. The genes are TRBV7-8 and TRBJ2-5, with 9 bases aligning to TRBD2. The J call may be in error: the DNA end matches TRBJ2-7 better. The CDR3 consists of 17 residues. Per germline, CDR1 SGHVS and CDR2 FQNEAQ.

CDR3 region: CASSGQGGANSPLHF. The CDR3 coding sequence is TGTGCCAGCAGCGGGCAAGGGGGCGCGAATTCACCCCTCCACTTT. The chain has TRBV3-1 and TRBJ1-6, with 7 bases that match TRBD1. The CDR3 consists of 15 residues. Germline loops: CDR1 LGHDT, CDR2 YNNKEL (reference sequence). With V trimmed by 5 bases and J by 7 bases, 8 bases remained unmatched.

This chain joins TRBV6-1 and TRBJ1-5, with D perhaps matching TRBD1 (6 bases). This CDR3 spans 16 amino acids. Trimming took 7 bases from V and 2 from J, leaving 18 bases between them. The V gene's germline CDR1 is MNHNS and CDR2 SASEGT. CDR3 bases: TGTGCCAGCACCCCGAAAGGGGGAACGGGCAATCAGCCCCAGCATTTT. As protein: CASTPKGGTGNQPQHF.

V gene TRBV6-5 combines with J gene TRBJ2-3; 8 nucleotides align to TRBD2. This CDR3 is built from 17 residues. Germline values: CDR1 MNHEY, CDR2 SVGAGI. Trimming at V came to 4 bases and at J to 12 bases, leaving 21 bases not matched to a gene. The CDR3 DNA follows: TGTGCCAGCAGTTGCGTGATGGGGCGGGGGGCAACAGACATTCAGTATTTT. It encodes CASSCVMGRGATDIQYF.

This clonotype has a count of ten or more. The rearrangement uses TRBV6-1 and TRBJ1-3, with 8 bases lining up with TRBD1. Unmatched junction bases numbered 5, after V lost 6 bases and J lost 4 bases. The CDR3 consists of 14 residues. The V gene's germline CDR1 is MNHNS and CDR2 SASEGT. The CDR3 loop reads CASSRTGSGNTIYF. The DNA of the CDR3 is TGTGCCAGCAGCCGGACAGGGTCCGGAAACACCATATATTTT.

The chain couples TRBV27 to TRBJ2-5; 11 nucleotides line up with TRBD2. V was pared by 8 bases and J by 8 bases, with 10 bases of the junction left unmatched. The CDR3 loop spans 14 amino acids. Germline V CDR1 and CDR2: MNHEY, SMNVEV (reference sequence). DNA for the CDR3: TGTGCCAGCTCCCCCGCAGGGACTAGCGGCACCCAGTACTTC. This gives the protein CASSPAGTSGTQYF.

The sample holds one count of this clonotype. The chain has TRBV30 and TRBJ2-5, with TRBD2 as a possible D gene (6 bases). Trimming took 1 base from V and 4 from J, leaving 13 bases between them. The CDR3 consists of 14 residues. Per the germline V gene, CDR1 is GTSNPN and CDR2 is SVGIG (reference sequence). CDR3 nucleotide sequence: TGTGCCTGGAGTGCCCGACTAGTGTCAGAGACCCAGTACTTC. It specifies CAWSARLVSETQYF.

The chain carries TRBV6-1 and TRBJ2-1; 9 bases line up with TRBD2. CDR3 size: 14 residues. J was trimmed by 9 bases and V by 2 bases; bases with no gene match: 5. Germline CDR1 MNHNS, CDR2 SASEGT. Here the CDR3 reads CASSELAGKSEQFF. The DNA of the CDR3 is TGTGCCAGCAGTGAACTAGCGGGAAAGAGTGAGCAGTTCTTC.

CDR3 loop: CASNSRVSPNEQFF. In DNA, the CDR3 is TGTGCCAGCAACTCCCGGGTCTCGCCCAATGAGCAGTTCTTC. V and J are TRBV6-1 and TRBJ2-1; D is ambiguous. V was trimmed by 7 bases and J by 6 bases, leaving 16 bases between them. In germline, CDR1 is MNHNS, CDR2 SASEGT. The CDR3 is 14 amino acids.

To note about this clonotype: Its ends do not fully match the called genes, so a read error is possible. The chain has TRBV6-1 and TRBJ2-5; TRBD1 matches at 7 bases. Germline lookup yields CDR1 MNHNS and CDR2 SASEGT. The CDR3 length is 15 residues. CDR3 sequence (DNA): TGTGCCAGGGGGCTAGGGGGCCGTGCCGCAGAGACCCAGTACTTT. This gives the protein CARGLGGRAAETQYF.

A note on this clonotype: The CDR3 end shows no conserved phenylalanine or tryptophan, and so a read error is likely. The DNA is omitted, as the CDR3 cannot be located on it reliably, and the CDR3 follows TCRdb's listing. The chain carries TRBV12-5 and TRBJ2-3; the table calls TRBD2, which could not be checked here. Germline CDR1 LGHNT, CDR2 FRNRAP. A total of 10 residues make up the CDR3, ends included. The chain's CDR3 is CSDGGRVSIC.

Ten or more counts support this clonotype. This chain connects TRBV6-1 to TRBJ1-1, with a tentative D call TRBD1 (5 bases). CDR3 size: 13 residues. V shed 7 bases and J shed 0 bases, with 9 bases lying between them. Germline assignment: CDR1 MNHNS and CDR2 SASEGT. CDR3 nucleotide sequence: TGTGCCAGCAAAGGGGTCATGAACACTGAAGCTTTCTTT. This sequence encodes CASKGVMNTEAFF.

This rearrangement joins TRBV10-3 to TRBJ2-3; D assignment may be TRBD1 or TRBD2 (7 bases each). The DNA end is a closer match to TRBJ2-4, so the J assignment may be wrong. In germline, CDR1 is ENHRY, CDR2 SYGVKD. This CDR3 spans 14 amino acids. For the CDR3, the DNA is TGTCGCGGCAGGGGGGTGGGAGGGCAAGATACTCAGTACTTC. The encoded protein is CRGRGVGGQDTQYF.

This clonotype has at least ten counts. The chain has TRBV6-1 and TRBJ1-5; D remains unclear. CDR3 length equals 14 residues. CDR1 is MNHNS and CDR2 is SASEGT in the germline V gene. V lost 6 bases and J 8 bases, leaving 17 bases between the germline ends. As DNA, the CDR3 is TGTGCCAGCAGCCTGACTGGCAGTTTTAAGCCCCAGCATTTT. Encoded protein: CASSLTGSFKPQHF.

V gene TRBV9 combines with J gene TRBJ2-2; D might be TRBD2 (5 bases). V was trimmed by 0 bases and J by 6 bases, leaving 6 bases between them. The CDR3 is 13 amino acids. Germline-derived CDR1 and CDR2 are SGDLS and YYNGEE. The CDR3: CASSVGGAGELFF. The CDR3 bases are TGTGCCAGCAGCGTAGGGGGAGCCGGGGAGCTGTTTTTT.

Comment on this clonotype: The junction and the germline gene differ at one end; a read error may be behind it. The chain has TRBV6-1 and TRBJ2-3; possibly TRBD1 or TRBD2 for D (6 bases each). Germline V gene sequence: CDR1 MNHNS, CDR2 SASEGT. This CDR3 contains 16 residues. The CDR3 DNA is TGTGCCAGCAGGGAAGCCGGGGGCGGGGACGGAGAGACGCAGTATTTT. It encodes CASREAGGGDGETQYF.

The sample holds many counts of this clonotype. The chain combines TRBV11-2 with TRBJ2-3; D possibly corresponds to TRBD2 (6 bases). Germline V gene sequence: CDR1 SGHAT, CDR2 FQNNGV. The CDR3 length is 16 residues. Deletions cut 5 bases from V and 8 bases from J, with 23 bases between. DNA for the CDR3: TGTGCCAGCAGCCCGGGGAAGGGGCGGATGGGGGGTACGCAGTATTTT. This encodes CASSPGKGRMGGTQYF. The full variable domain, completed using reference TRBV11-2 and TRBJ2-3, is EAGVAQSPRYKIIEKRQSVAFWCNPISGHATLYWYQQILGQGPKLLIQFQNNGVVDDSQLPKDRFSAERLKGVDSTLKIQPAKLEDSAVYLCASSPGKGRMGGTQYFGPGTRLTVL.

This clonotype is a singleton in its sample. V gene TRBV6-1 combines with J gene TRBJ2-4; perhaps TRBD2 as D (6 bases). The V end lost 8 bases, the J end lost 13 bases, and 27 bases lay between the germline ends. Germline V lookup: CDR1 MNHNS, CDR2 SASEGT. This CDR3 has 15 residues. The CDR3 sequence is CASSKGRLAKDTQYF. CDR3 coding DNA: TGTGCCAGCTCCAAGGGCCGGCTAGCGAAAGACACGCAGTACTTC.

This clonotype was counted many times. This chain connects TRBV10-1 to TRBJ2-1, with D possibly TRBD2 on 6 matching bases. Trimming took 7 bases from V and 5 from J, leaving 12 bases between them. The CDR3 extends over 13 amino acids. Germline V lookup: CDR1 WNHNN, CDR2 SYGVQD (reference sequence). This chain's CDR3 is CASIERAHNEQFF. CDR3 sequence (DNA): TGCGCCAGCATCGAGCGGGCCCACAATGAGCAGTTCTTC.

This clonotype came up a few times. The chain recombines TRBV6-1 with TRBJ2-3; D is possibly TRBD1 (6 bases). With 0 bases removed from V and 11 bases from J, the gap between germline ends came to 21 bases. The CDR3 consists of 16 residues. Germline V gene data show CDR1 as MNHNS and CDR2 as SASEGT. The DNA of the CDR3 is TGTGCCAGCAGTGAAGCGGGGCTGGGGGCTAAAAACATGCAGTATTTT. The encoded protein is CASSEAGLGAKNMQYF.